This record concerns one T cell receptor (beta chain) sequence. This sample is part of a study of identical twins. Each CDR3 protein gets one entry after TCRdb re-called the 5' RACE reads with MiXCR. The sample yields 690,000 or so distinct CDR3 sequences, around 8.3% seen once. Trimming took 4 bases from V and 1 from J; bases not matched to a gene: 21. Germline V CDR1 and CDR2: DFQATT, SNEGSKA (reference sequence). The CDR3 is 21 residues long. The data were also submitted as part of a second study, on yellow fever vaccine responses in identical twins.

The sample comprised PBMCs. The rearrangement links TRBV20-1 to TRBJ2-1, with TRBD2 identical over 11 bases. The sequence derives from a woman under 30 in good health. CDR3 protein: CSANPSPSTSGGNISYNEQFF. CDR3 coding DNA: TGCAGTGCTAACCCGTCTCCCTCCACTAGCGGGGGTAACATTTCCTACAATGAGCAGTTCTTC.